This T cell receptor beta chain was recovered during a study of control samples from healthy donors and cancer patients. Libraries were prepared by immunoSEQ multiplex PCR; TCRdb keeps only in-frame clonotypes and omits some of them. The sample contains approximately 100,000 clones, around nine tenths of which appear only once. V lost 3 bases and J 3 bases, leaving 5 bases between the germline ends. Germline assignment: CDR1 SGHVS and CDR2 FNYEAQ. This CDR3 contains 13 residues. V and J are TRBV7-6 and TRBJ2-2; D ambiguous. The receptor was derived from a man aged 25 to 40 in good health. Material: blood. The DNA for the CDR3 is TGTGCCAGCAGCTTCCGAGACACCGGGGAGCTGTTTTTT. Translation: CASSFRDTGELFF.